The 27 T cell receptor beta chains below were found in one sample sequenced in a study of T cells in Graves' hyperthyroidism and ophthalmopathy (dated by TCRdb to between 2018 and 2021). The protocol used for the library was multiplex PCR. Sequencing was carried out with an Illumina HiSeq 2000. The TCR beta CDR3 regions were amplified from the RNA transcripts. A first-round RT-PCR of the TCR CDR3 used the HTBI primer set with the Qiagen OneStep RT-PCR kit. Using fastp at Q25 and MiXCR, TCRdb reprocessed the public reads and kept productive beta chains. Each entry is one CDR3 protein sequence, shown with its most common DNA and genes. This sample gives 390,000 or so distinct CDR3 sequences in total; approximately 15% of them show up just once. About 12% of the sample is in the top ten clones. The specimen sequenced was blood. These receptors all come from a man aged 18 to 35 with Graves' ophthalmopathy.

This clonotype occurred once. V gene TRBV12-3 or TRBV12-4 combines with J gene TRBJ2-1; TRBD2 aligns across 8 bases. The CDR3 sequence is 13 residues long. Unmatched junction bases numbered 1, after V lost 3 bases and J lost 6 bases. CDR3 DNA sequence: TGTGCCAGCAGTTTTGCGGGAGGCAATGAGCAGTTCTTC. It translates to CASSFAGGNEQFF.

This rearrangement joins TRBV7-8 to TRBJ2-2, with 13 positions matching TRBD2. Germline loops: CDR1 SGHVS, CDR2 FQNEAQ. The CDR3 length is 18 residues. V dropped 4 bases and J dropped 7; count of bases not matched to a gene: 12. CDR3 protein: CASSSPRTSGRTNGELFF. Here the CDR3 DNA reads TGTGCCAGCAGCTCGCCCCGGACTAGCGGGAGAACCAACGGGGAGCTGTTTTTT. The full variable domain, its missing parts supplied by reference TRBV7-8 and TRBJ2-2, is GAGVSQSPRYKVAKRGQDVALRCDPISGHVSLFWYQQALGQGPEFLTYFQNEAQLDKSGLPSDRFFAERPEGSVSTLKIQRTQQEDSAVYLCASSSPRTSGRTNGELFFGEGSRLTVL.

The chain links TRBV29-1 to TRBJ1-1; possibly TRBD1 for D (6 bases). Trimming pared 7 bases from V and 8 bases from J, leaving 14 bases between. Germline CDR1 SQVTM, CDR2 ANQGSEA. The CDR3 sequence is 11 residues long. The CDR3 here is CSATVGGEAFF. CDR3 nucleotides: TGCAGCGCCACCGTGGGGGGCGAAGCTTTCTTT.

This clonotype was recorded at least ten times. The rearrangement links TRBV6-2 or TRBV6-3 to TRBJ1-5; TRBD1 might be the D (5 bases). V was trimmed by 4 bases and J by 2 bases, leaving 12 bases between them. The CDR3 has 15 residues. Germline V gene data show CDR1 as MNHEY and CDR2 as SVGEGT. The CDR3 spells CASSSRVDGNQPQHF. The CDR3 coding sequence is TGTGCCAGCAGTTCCAGGGTTGACGGCAATCAGCCCCAGCATTTT.

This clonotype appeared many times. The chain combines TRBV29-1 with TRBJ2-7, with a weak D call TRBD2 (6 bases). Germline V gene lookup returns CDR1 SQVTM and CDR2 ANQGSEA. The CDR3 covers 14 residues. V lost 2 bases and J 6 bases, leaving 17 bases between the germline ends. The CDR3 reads CSVEMPGRQGEQYF. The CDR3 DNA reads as TGCAGCGTTGAAATGCCAGGGAGGCAGGGCGAGCAGTACTTC.

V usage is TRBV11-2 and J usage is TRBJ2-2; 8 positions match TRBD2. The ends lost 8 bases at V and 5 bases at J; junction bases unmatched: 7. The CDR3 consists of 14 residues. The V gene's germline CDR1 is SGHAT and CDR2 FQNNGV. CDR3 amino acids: CASLELAVTGELFF. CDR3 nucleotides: TGTGCCAGCTTGGAACTAGCGGTGACCGGGGAGCTGTTTTTT.

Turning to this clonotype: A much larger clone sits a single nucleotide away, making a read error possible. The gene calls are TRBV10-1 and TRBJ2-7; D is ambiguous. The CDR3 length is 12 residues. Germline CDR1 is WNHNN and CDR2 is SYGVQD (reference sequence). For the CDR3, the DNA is TGCCCCAGCAGTGAACACCTCTACGAGCAGTACTTC. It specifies CPSSEHLYEQYF.

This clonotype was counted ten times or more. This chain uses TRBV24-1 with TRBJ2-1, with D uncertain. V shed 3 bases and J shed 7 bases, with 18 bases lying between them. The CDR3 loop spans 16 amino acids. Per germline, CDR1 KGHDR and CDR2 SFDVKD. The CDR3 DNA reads TGTGCCACCAGTGATCCCCCCGGGTTTGGTGATAATGAGCAGTTCTTC. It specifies CATSDPPGFGDNEQFF.

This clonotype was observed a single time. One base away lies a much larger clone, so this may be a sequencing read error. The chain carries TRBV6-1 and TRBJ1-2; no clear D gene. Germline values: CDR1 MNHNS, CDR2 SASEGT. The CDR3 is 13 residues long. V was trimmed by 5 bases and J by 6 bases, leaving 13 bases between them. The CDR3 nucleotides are TGTGCCAGCAGTTTGAAGCGTGCCAATGGCTACACCTTC. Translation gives CASSLKRANGYTF.

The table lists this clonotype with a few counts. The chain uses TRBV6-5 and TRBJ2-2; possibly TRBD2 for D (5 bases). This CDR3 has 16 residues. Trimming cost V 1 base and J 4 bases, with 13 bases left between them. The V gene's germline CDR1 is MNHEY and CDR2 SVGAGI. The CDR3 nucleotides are TGTGCCAGCAGTTACTTTCACCCCGCGGGCACCGGGGAGCTGTTTTTT. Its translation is CASSYFHPAGTGELFF.

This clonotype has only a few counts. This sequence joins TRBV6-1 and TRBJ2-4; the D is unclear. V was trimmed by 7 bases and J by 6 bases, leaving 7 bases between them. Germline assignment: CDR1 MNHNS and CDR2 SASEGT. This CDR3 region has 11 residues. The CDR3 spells CASKSVNIQYF. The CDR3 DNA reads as TGTGCCAGCAAATCTGTAAACATTCAGTACTTC.

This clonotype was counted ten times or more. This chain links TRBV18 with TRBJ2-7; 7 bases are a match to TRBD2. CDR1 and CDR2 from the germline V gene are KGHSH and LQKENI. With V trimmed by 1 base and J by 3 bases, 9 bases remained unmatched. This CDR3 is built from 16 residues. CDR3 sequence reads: CASSPREGWTLYEQYF. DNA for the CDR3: TGTGCCAGCTCACCACGGGAGGGCTGGACCCTCTACGAGCAGTACTTC.

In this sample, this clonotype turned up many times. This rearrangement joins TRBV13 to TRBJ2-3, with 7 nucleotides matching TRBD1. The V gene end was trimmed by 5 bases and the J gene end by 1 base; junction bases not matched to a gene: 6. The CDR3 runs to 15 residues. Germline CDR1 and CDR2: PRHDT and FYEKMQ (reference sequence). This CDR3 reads CASSEGTAGTDTQYF. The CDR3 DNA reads TGTGCCAGCAGCGAAGGGACAGCAGGCACAGATACGCAGTATTTT.

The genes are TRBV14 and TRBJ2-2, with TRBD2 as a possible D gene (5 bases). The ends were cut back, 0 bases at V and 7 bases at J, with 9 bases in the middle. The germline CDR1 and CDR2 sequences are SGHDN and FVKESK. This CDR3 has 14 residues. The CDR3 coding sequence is TGTGCCAGCAGCCAAGATGGCGGGCTCGGGGAGCTGTTTTTT. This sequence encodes CASSQDGGLGELFF.

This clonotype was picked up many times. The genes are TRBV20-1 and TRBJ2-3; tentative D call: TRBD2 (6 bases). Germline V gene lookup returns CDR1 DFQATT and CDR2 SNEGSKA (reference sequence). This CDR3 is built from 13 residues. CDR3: CSPLAGSTDTQYF. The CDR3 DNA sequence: TGCAGCCCCCTGGCGGGAAGCACAGATACGCAGTATTTT.

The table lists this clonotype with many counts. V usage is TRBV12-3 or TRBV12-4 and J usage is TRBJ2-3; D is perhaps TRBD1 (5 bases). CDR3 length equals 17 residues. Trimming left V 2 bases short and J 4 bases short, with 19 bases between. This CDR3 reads CASSLPSAQGVSDTQYF. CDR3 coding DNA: TGTGCCAGCAGTTTACCTTCGGCCCAGGGTGTTTCAGATACGCAGTATTTT.

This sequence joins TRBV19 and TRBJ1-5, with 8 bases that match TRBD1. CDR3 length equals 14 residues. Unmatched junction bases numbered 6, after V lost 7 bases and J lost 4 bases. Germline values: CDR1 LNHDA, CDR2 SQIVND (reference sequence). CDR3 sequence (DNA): TGTGCCAGTACCCACAGGGGGTTTAATCAGCCCCAGCATTTT. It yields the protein CASTHRGFNQPQHF.

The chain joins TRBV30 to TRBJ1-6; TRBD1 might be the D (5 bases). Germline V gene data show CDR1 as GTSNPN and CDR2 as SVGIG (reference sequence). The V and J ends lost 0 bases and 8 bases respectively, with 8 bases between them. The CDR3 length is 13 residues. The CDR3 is CAWSVGVDSPLHF. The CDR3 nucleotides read TGTGCCTGGAGTGTAGGGGTCGATTCACCCCTCCACTTT.

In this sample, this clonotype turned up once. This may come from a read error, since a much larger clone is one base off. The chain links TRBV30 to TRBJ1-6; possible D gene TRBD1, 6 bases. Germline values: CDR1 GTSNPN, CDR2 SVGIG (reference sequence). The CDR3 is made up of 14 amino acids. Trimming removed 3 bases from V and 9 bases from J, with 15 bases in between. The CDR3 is CAWRDTGWSSPLHF. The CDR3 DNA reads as TGTGCCTGGAGAGACACAGGGTGGAGTTCACCCCTCCACTTT.

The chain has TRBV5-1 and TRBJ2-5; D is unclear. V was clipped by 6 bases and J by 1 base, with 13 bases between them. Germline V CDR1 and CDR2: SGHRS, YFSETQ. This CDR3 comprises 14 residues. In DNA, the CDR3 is TGCGCCAGCACCTTTGGTGCCTTCCAAGAGACCCAGTACTTC. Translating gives CASTFGAFQETQYF. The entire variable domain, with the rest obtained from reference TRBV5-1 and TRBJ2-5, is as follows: KAGVTQTPRYLIKTRGQQVTLSCSPISGHRSVSWYQQTPGQGLQFLFEYFSETQRNKGNFPGRFSGRQFSNSRSEMNVSTLELGDSALYLCASTFGAFQETQYFGPGTRLLVL.

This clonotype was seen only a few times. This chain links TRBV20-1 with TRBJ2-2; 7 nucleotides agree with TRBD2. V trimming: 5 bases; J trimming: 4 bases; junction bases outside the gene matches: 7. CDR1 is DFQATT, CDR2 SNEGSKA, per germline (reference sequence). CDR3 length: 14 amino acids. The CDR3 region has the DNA TGCAGTGCTCCTGGGGGGGGAGTCACCGGGGAGCTGTTTTTT. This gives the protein CSAPGGGVTGELFF.

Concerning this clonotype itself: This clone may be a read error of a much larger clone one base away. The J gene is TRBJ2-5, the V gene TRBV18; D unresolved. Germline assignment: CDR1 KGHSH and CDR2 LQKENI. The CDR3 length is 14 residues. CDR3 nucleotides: TGTGCCAGCTCACCACTTCCCAGCCCGGAGACCCGGTACTTC. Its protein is CASSPLPSPETRYF. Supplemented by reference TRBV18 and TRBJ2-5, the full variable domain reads NAGVMQNPRHLVRRRGQEARLRCSPMKGHSHVYWYRQLPEEGLKFMVYLQKENIIDESGMPKERFSAEFPKEGPSILRIQQVVRGDSAAYFCASSPLPSPETRYFGPGTRLLVL.

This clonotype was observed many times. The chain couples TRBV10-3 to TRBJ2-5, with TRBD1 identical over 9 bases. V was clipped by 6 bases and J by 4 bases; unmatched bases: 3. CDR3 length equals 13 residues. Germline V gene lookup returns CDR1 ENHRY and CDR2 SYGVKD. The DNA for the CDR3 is TGTGCCATCAGCGCGGGACAGGGAGAGACCCAGTACTTC. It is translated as CAISAGQGETQYF.

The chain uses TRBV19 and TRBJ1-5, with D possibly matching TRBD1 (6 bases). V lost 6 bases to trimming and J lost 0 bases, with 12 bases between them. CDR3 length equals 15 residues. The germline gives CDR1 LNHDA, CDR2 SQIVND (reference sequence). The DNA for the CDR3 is TGTGCCAGTAGCTGGGGGACATTTAGCAATCAGCCCCAGCATTTT. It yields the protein CASSWGTFSNQPQHF.

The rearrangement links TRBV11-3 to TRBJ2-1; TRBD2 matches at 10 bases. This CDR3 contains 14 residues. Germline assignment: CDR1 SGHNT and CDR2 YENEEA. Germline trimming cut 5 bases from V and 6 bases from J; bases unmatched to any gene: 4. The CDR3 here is CASSTSGTANEQFF. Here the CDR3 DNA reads TGTGCCAGCAGCACTAGCGGGACTGCCAATGAGCAGTTCTTC.

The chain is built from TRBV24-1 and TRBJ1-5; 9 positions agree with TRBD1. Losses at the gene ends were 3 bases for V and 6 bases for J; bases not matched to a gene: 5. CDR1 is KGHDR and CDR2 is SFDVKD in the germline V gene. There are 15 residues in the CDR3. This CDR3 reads CATSDGQGIGQPQHF. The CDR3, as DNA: TGTGCCACCAGTGATGGACAGGGGATAGGTCAGCCCCAGCATTTT.

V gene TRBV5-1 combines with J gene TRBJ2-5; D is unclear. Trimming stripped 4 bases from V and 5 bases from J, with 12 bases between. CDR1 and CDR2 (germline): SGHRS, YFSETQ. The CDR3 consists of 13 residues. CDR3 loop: CASSTLGLETQYF. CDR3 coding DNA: TGCGCCAGCAGCACCCTAGGGTTGGAGACCCAGTACTTC. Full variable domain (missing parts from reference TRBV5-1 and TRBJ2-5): KAGVTQTPRYLIKTRGQQVTLSCSPISGHRSVSWYQQTPGQGLQFLFEYFSETQRNKGNFPGRFSGRQFSNSRSEMNVSTLELGDSALYLCASSTLGLETQYFGPGTRLLVL.